This TCR beta chain was recovered during a study of PD-1 blockade in classical Hodgkin lymphoma. The overall study: Every 2 weeks, patients got 3 mg/kg intravenous nivolumab. The study, taken as a whole, reports: Complete responders possessed baseline diversity comparable to newly diagnosed patients. Some patients began nivolumab under 1 year after ASCT. These patients were excluded from later analyses.

Sample share makes this clone large. Its specificity is not known. Stated time point: cycle 4 day 1 (C4D1), after less than seven weeks of nivolumab. All trial patients relapsed after autologous stem cell transplantation. The authors enriched CD8+ T cells from thawed PBMCs via magnetic negative selection. TCRdb's table, derived via immunoSEQ multiplex PCR, lists solely in-frame clones and lacks some. The sample shows 8,000 to 8,500 clones, roughly 80% of them seen only once. This receptor was identified in a human donor with classical Hodgkin lymphoma. The material was CD8+ T cells from blood, obtained before the fourth cycle of nivolumab.

The CDR3 loop reads CASSNGPGPTNYGYTF. In DNA form, the CDR3 reads TGTGCCAGCAGCAATGGGCCGGGGCCAACTAACTATGGCTACACCTTC. The chain is built from TRBV21-1 and TRBJ1-2. TRBV21-1 is deemed a pseudogene. CDR3 length: 16 residues.